This TCR beta chain was retrieved from a study of shared clonotypes between healthy human individuals. Study-level findings and limits: Sample collection involved blood only; tissue repertoires are likely different. Clonotypes shared by all four donors outscored non-shared clonotypes in generation probability.

About this clone: The target antigen is unknown.

Deep-level settings were used for running the assay. In the authors' workflow: ImmunoSEQ junction-only sequences lacked quality scores, so their filtering differed. Clones were read by immunoSEQ multiplex PCR, and TCRdb kept only the in-frame ones, dropping some. D and trimming were read from the DNA, whereas the V and J calls and clone size are those reported in that table. The sample yields about 2.3 million clones, about nine tenths seen once. The sequence was obtained from a man aged 18 to 35 in good health. Some clones in this sample may be carry-over from other donors' samples. Sequenced sample: naive CD4+ T cells from PBMCs. Subset noted: CD45RA+ positively selected.

This chain's CDR3 is CASSLLRWDPDPLNTEAFF. CDR3 coding DNA: TGTGCCAGCAGCTTATTACGGTGGGACCCGGACCCTTTGAACACTGAAGCTTTCTTT. The chain combines TRBV13 with TRBJ1-1; tentative D call: TRBD1 (5 bases). The CDR3 sequence is 19 residues long. V lost 2 bases to trimming and J lost 0 bases, with 22 bases between them. Germline-derived CDR1 and CDR2 are PRHDT and FYEKMQ (reference sequence).